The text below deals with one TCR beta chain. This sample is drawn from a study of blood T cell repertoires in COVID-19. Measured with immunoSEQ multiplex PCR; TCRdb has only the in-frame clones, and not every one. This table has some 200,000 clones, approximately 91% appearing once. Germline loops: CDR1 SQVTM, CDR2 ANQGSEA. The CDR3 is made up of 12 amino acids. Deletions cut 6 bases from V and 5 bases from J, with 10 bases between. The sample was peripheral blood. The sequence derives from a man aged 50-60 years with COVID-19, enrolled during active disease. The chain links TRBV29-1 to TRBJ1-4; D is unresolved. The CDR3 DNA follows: TGCAGCGTGGGTAGCGCCAATGAAAAACTGTTTTTT. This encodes CSVGSANEKLFF.